This T cell receptor beta chain stems from a study of cytomegalovirus exposure and HLA in healthy donors. Losses at the gene ends were 5 bases for V and 5 bases for J; bases not matched to a gene: 9. The germline CDR1 and CDR2 sequences are SEHNR and FQNEAQ (reference sequence). The CDR3 is 14 residues long. Amplification used 60 Vbeta primers and 13 Jbeta primers. The repertoire was sequenced with immunoSEQ multiplex PCR; TCRdb's copy has only in-frame clones and lacks some. The sample includes more than 95,000 clones, around three quarters of them seen just once. Donors were nominally healthy when sampled, though unrecorded immune exposures were likely. On this clone itself: Its antigen is currently unknown.

The study, taken as a whole, reports: Another analysis was done later, and it associated roughly 15,000 TCR beta sequences with HLA alleles at 0.05 false discovery rate. Cytomegalovirus status, reportedly, was diagnosed with high specificity and sensitivity by the classifier. In a later analysis, TCR association rates varied by HLA locus: DRB1 most, HLA-C fewest.

The rearrangement joins TRBV7-9 to TRBJ2-7; TRBD1 matches 7 bases. The sample was PBMCs. The sequence derives from a woman in her forties in good health and CMV-seropositive. The CDR3 protein is CASSPNTGVHEQYF. CDR3 bases: TGTGCCAGCAGCCCAAACACAGGGGTTCACGAGCAGTACTTC.